A single sample gave rise to the 3 T cell receptor beta chains below, sequenced in a study of graft-versus-host responses after intestinal transplantation. Using immunoSEQ multiplex PCR, the repertoire was profiled, and TCRdb retains in-frame clones only, with some absent. In the table there are roughly 120,000 clones, around 94% of which are singletons. Antigens of these TCRs are unknown. The sample here was unstimulated CD8+ T cells sorted from spleen or lymph node cells, taken before transplant. These receptors were obtained from a human donor who was the organ donor for an intestinal transplant.

The chain has TRBV11-3 and TRBJ2-1, with 10 positions matching TRBD2. The CDR3 totals 15 residues. Per germline, CDR1 SGHNT and CDR2 YENEEA. The junction had 5 bases not matched to a gene; V was cut back by 5 bases and J by 4 bases. As DNA, the CDR3 is TGTGCCAGCAGCCCTACTAGCGGGGAATACAATGAGCAGTTCTTC. As protein: CASSPTSGEYNEQFF.

The chain couples TRBV27 to TRBJ2-7; no reliable D call. The CDR3 sequence is 14 residues long. Germline-derived CDR1 and CDR2 are MNHEY and SMNVEV (reference sequence). The germline V and J ends were trimmed by 0 bases and 4 bases, with 10 bases remaining between them. The CDR3 nucleotides read TGTGCCAGCAGTTTATCGCCTAACGGGTACGAGCAGTACTTC. As protein: CASSLSPNGYEQYF.

This chain uses TRBV5-8 with TRBJ1-4, with D possibly matching TRBD1 (5 bases). This CDR3 has 13 residues. The germline V gene has CDR1 SGHTS and CDR2 YDEGEE. Trimming took 0 bases from V and 6 from J, leaving 6 bases between them. CDR3 protein: CASSLGGDEKLFF. The CDR3 DNA sequence: TGTGCCAGCAGCTTGGGGGGGGATGAAAAACTGTTTTTT.